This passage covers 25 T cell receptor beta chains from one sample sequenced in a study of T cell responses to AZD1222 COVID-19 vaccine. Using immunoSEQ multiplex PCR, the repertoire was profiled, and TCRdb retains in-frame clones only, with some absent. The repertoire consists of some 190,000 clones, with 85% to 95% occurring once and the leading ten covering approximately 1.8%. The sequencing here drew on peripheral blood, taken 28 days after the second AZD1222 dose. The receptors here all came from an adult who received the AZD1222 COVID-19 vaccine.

The CDR3 spells CASSILAGGPLEQYF. The DNA of the CDR3 is TGTGCCAGCAGCATTCTAGCGGGAGGGCCACTCGAGCAGTACTTC. The chain has TRBV27 and TRBJ2-7, with 12 bases fitting TRBD2. J was trimmed by 6 bases and V by 6 bases; bases with no gene match: 9. Looked up from germline, CDR1 is MNHEY and CDR2 is SMNVEV (reference sequence). CDR3 length equals 15 residues.

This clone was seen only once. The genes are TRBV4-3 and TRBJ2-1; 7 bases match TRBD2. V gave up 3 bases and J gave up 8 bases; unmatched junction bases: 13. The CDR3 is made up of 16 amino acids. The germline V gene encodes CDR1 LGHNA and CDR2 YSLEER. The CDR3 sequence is CASSQDSGSSGDEQFF. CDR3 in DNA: TGCGCCAGCAGCCAGGATAGCGGGTCCTCCGGGGATGAGCAGTTCTTC.

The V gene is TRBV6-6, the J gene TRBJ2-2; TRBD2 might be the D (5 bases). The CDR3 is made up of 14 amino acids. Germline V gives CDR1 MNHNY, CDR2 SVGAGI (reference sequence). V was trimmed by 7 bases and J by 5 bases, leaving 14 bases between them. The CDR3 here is CASIAGSGTGELFF. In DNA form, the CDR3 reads TGTGCCAGCATCGCAGGATCGGGGACCGGGGAGCTGTTTTTT.

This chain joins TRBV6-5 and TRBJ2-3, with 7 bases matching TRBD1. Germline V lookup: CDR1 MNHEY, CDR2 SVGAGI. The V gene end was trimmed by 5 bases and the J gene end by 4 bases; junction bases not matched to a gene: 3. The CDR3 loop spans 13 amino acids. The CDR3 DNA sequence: TGTGCCAGCAGTAGGGGGCCCGCAGATACGCAGTATTTT. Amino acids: CASSRGPADTQYF.

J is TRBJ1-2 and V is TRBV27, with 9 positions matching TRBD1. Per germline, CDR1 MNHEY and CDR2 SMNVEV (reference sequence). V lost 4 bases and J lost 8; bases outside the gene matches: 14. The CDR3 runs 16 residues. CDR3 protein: CASSSTTSGTGSGYTF. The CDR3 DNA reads TGTGCCAGCAGTTCGACAACCTCCGGGACAGGGAGCGGCTACACCTTC.

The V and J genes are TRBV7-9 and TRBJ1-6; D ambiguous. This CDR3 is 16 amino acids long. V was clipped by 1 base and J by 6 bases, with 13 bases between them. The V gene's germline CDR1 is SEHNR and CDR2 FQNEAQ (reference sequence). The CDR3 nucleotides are TGTGCCAGCAGCTTAGGCAAAGGCAGGCCTAATTCACCCCTCCACTTT. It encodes CASSLGKGRPNSPLHF.

The CDR3 coding sequence is TGTGCCAGCACCAAAGGAGGGGTTTCGGGGTACGAGCAGTACTTC. Its translation: CASTKGGVSGYEQYF. This rearrangement joins TRBV6-5 to TRBJ2-7, with D possibly being TRBD2 (6 bases). Trimming took 7 bases from V and 4 from J, leaving 20 bases between them. Germline V gene sequence: CDR1 MNHEY, CDR2 SVGAGI. The CDR3 has 15 residues.

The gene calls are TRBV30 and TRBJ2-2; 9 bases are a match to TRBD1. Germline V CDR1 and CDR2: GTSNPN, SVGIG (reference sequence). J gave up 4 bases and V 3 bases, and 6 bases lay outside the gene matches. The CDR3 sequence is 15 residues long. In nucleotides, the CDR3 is TGTGCCTGGAGGGGGAGGGACAGGGCCACCGGGGAGCTGTTTTTT. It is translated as CAWRGRDRATGELFF.

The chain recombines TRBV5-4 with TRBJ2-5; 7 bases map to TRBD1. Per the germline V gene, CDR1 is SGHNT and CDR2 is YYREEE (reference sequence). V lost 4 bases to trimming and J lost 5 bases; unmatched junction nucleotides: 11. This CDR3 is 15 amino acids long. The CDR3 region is CASSRDRARGETQYF. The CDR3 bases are TGTGCCAGCAGCAGGGACAGAGCCAGGGGGGAGACCCAGTACTTC.

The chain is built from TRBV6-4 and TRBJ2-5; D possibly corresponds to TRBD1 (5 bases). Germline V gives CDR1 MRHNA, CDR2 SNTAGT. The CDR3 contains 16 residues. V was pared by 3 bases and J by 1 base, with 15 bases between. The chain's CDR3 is CASSEWGSTTQETQYF. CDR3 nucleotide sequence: TGTGCCAGCAGTGAGTGGGGCAGCACCACCCAAGAGACCCAGTACTTC.

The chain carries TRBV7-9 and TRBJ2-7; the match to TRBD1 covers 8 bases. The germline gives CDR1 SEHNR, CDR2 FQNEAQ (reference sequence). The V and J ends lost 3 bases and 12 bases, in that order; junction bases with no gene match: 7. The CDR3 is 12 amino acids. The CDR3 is CASSLDRALVYF. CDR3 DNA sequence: TGTGCCAGCAGCTTGGACAGGGCCCTAGTGTACTTC.

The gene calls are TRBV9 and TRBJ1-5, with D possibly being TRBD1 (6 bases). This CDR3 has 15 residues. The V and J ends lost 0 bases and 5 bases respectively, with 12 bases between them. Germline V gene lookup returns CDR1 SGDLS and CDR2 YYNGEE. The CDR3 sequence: CASSVAGGRDQPQHF. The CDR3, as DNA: TGTGCCAGCAGCGTAGCGGGGGGGCGAGATCAGCCCCAGCATTTT.

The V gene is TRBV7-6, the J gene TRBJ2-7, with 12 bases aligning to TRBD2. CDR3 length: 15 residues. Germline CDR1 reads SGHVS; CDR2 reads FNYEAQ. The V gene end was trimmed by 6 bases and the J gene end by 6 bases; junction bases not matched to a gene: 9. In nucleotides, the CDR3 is TGTGCCAGCAGACGAGGACTAGCGGGAACCTCCGAGCAGTACTTC. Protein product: CASRRGLAGTSEQYF.

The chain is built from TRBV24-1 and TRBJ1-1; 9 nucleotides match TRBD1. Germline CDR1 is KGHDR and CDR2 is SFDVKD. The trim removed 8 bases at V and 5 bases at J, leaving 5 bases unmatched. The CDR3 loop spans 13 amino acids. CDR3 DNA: TGTGCCACCACCGGGACAGGGAAAACTGAAGCTTTCTTT. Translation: CATTGTGKTEAFF.

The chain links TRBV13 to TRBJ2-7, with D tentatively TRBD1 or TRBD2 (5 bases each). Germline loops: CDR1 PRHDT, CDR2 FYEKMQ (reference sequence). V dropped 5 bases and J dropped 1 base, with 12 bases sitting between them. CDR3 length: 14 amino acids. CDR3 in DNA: TGTGCCAGCAGCCGGGGCGGTGGTTCCTACGAGCAGTACTTC. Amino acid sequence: CASSRGGGSYEQYF.

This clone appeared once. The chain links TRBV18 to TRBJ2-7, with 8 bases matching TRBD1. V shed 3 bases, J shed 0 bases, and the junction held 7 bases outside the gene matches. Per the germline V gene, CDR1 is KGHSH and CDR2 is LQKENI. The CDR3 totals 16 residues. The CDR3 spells CASSPNRDRSSYEQYF. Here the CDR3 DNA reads TGTGCCAGCTCACCGAACCGGGACAGGAGCTCCTACGAGCAGTACTTC.

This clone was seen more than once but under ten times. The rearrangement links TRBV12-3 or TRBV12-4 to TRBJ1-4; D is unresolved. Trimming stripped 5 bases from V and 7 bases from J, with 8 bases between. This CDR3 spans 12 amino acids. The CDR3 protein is CASSPRAEKLFF. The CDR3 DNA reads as TGTGCCAGCAGTCCACGGGCTGAAAAACTGTTTTTT.

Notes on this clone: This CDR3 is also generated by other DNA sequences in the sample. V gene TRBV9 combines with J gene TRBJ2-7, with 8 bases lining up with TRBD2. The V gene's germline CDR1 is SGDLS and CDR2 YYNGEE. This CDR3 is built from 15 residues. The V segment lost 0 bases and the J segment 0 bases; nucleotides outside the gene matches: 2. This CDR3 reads CASSVAGGFSYEQYF. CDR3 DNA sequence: TGTGCCAGCAGCGTAGCGGGAGGGTTCTCCTACGAGCAGTACTTC.

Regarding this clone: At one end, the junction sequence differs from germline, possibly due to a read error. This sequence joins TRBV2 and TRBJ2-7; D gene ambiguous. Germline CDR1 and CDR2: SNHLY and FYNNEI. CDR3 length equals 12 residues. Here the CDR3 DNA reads TGTGCCAGAAGTGACTCGGGTTACGAGCAGTACTTC. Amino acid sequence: CARSDSGYEQYF.

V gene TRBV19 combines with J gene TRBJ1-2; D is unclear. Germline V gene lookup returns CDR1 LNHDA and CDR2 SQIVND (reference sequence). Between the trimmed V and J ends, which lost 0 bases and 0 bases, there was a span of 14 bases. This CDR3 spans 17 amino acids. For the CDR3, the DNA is TGTGCCAGTAGTATAGACGCTTCTTCGGTACCTAACTATGGCTACACCTTC. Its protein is CASSIDASSVPNYGYTF.

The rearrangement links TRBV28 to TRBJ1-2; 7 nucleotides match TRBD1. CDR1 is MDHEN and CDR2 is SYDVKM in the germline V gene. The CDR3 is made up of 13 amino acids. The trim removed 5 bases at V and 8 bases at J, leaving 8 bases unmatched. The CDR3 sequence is CASSRQGMIGYTF. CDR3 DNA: TGTGCCAGCAGTCGACAGGGCATGATCGGCTACACCTTC.

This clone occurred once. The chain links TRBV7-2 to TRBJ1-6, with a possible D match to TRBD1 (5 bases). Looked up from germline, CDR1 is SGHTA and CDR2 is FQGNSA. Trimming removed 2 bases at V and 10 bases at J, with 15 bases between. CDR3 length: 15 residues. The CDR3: CASSLQRDPRSPLHF. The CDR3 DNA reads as TGTGCCAGCAGCTTACAGCGGGACCCCCGCTCACCCCTCCACTTT.

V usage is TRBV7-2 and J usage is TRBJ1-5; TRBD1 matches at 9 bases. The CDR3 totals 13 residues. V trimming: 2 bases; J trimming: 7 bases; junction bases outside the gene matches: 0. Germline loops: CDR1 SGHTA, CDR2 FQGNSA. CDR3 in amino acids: CASSLTGGQPQHF. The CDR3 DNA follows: TGTGCCAGCAGCTTAACAGGGGGCCAGCCCCAGCATTTT.

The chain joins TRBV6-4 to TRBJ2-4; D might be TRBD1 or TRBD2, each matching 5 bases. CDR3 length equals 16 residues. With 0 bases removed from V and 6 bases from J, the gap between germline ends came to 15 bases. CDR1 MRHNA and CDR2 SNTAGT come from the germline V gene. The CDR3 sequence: CASSDSAEMGVNIQYF. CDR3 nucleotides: TGTGCCAGCAGTGACTCCGCCGAGATGGGGGTAAACATTCAGTACTTC.

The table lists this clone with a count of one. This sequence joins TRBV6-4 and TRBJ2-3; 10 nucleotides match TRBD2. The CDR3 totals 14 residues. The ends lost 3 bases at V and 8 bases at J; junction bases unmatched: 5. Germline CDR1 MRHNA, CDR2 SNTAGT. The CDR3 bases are TGTGCCAGCAGTGAGTCTAGCGGGGGAGGTACGCAGTATTTT. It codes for CASSESSGGGTQYF.